The 19 T cell receptor beta chains presented below share a single source sample, sequenced in a study of blood T cell repertoires in COVID-19. Profiling relied on immunoSEQ multiplex PCR, and the TCRdb table lists in-frame clones only, not all of them. The table lists some 70,000 clones, about 86% of them singletons. Sequencing used peripheral blood. The receptors were gathered from a woman in her sixties with acute or convalescent COVID-19.

This chain joins TRBV6-5 and TRBJ2-7; D is possibly TRBD1 (6 bases). Trimming shortened V by 8 bases and J by 3 bases, and 11 bases separated the two germline ends. Germline CDR1 reads MNHEY; CDR2 reads SVGAGI. This CDR3 is built from 12 residues. The CDR3 nucleotides are TGTGCCAGCGGCGACAGGTTCTACGAGCAGTACTTC. This gives the protein CASGDRFYEQYF.

In regard to this clone: The same CDR3 can be traced to other DNA sequences in this sample. The rearrangement joins TRBV9 to TRBJ2-2, with a weak D call TRBD1 (6 bases). V dropped 2 bases and J dropped 0 bases, with 8 bases sitting between them. Germline V gives CDR1 SGDLS, CDR2 YYNGEE. The length of the CDR3 is 15 residues. CDR3 sequence (DNA): TGTGCCAGCAGCGTGGACAGTTCGAACACCGGGGAGCTGTTTTTT. Translated, it gives CASSVDSSNTGELFF.

The V gene is TRBV5-1, the J gene TRBJ1-1; D remains ambiguous. The V and J ends lost 4 bases and 5 bases respectively, with 9 bases between them. The CDR3 covers 12 residues. CDR1 and CDR2 from the germline V gene are SGHRS and YFSETQ. CDR3 in amino acids: CASSSGGTEAFF. The CDR3 DNA reads TGCGCCAGCAGCAGCGGAGGGACTGAAGCTTTCTTT.

V and J are TRBV6-6 and TRBJ1-1; possibly TRBD1 for D (6 bases). The V gene's germline CDR1 is MNHNY and CDR2 SVGAGI (reference sequence). The germline V and J ends were trimmed by 0 bases and 7 bases, with 12 bases remaining between them. The CDR3 has 14 residues. In DNA, the CDR3 is TGTGCCAGCAGTTACTCTCTCGGGGGGCTTGAAGCTTTCTTT. It encodes CASSYSLGGLEAFF.

This clone counts as medium-sized. V is TRBV3-1 (or the pseudogene TRBV3-2) and J is TRBJ2-7, with TRBD1 matching 8 bases. V trimming: 4 bases; J trimming: 7 bases; junction bases outside the gene matches: 9. Germline CDR1 LGHDT, CDR2 YNNKEL (reference sequence). This CDR3 spans 14 amino acids. The CDR3: CASSPTGERGEQYF. The CDR3 DNA sequence: TGTGCCAGCAGCCCGACAGGGGAGCGAGGTGAGCAGTACTTC.

The chain carries TRBV4-2 and TRBJ1-1; D not certain. There are 15 residues in the CDR3. Trimming stripped 4 bases from V and 1 base from J, with 13 bases between. Germline CDR1 reads LGHNA; CDR2 reads YNFKEQ. The CDR3 region is CASSPGEARNTEAFF. The CDR3 DNA is TGTGCCAGCAGCCCCGGTGAAGCGAGGAACACTGAAGCTTTCTTT.

CDR3 region: CASSKGEYEQYF. CDR3 nucleotides: TGCGCCAGCAGCAAGGGGGAATACGAGCAGTACTTC. The gene calls are TRBV5-1 and TRBJ2-7, with D maybe TRBD1 (6 bases). CDR3 length: 12 residues. V was shortened by 4 bases and J by 4 bases, with 9 bases between the two germline ends. CDR1 SGHRS and CDR2 YFSETQ come from the germline V gene.

The genes are TRBV13 and TRBJ1-4; 7 nucleotides line up with TRBD1. Germline-derived CDR1 and CDR2 are PRHDT and FYEKMQ (reference sequence). Trimming removed 4 bases from V and 8 bases from J; junction bases left unmatched: 7. CDR3 length equals 14 residues. The CDR3 is CASSSRQGPEKLFF. The CDR3 DNA is TGTGCCAGCAGCTCGAGACAGGGACCCGAAAAACTGTTTTTT.

This sequence joins TRBV20-1 and TRBJ1-5, with D tentatively TRBD1 (5 bases). V was shortened by 3 bases and J by 2 bases, with 11 bases between the two germline ends. Germline assignment: CDR1 DFQATT and CDR2 SNEGSKA (reference sequence). The CDR3 runs to 14 residues. The DNA of the CDR3 is TGCAGTGCTAGTTTCAGGGTCGGCAATCAGCCCCAGCATTTT. Translated, it gives CSASFRVGNQPQHF.

The rearrangement joins TRBV19 to TRBJ1-2; TRBD1 matches at 7 bases. Trimming cost V 7 bases and J 5 bases; bases outside gene matches: 13. CDR1 LNHDA and CDR2 SQIVND come from the germline V gene (reference sequence). This CDR3 contains 15 residues. CDR3 sequence (DNA): TGTGCCAGTACCCGCTTTGGAGGGGGCGGTTATGGCTACACCTTC. This encodes CASTRFGGGGYGYTF.

The chain uses TRBV25-1 and TRBJ2-5; a possible D gene is TRBD2 (5 bases). Germline CDR1 reads MGHDK; CDR2 reads SYGVNS. CDR3 length: 16 amino acids. Trimming removed 1 base at V and 5 bases at J, with 17 bases between. This CDR3 reads CASSESRSGPRETQYF. The CDR3 nucleotides read TGTGCCAGCAGTGAATCCCGCAGCGGTCCGCGGGAGACCCAGTACTTC.

The V call is TRBV2, the J call TRBJ1-3; D is perhaps TRBD1 (5 bases). V was pared by 6 bases and J by 0 bases, with 15 bases between. CDR1 is SNHLY and CDR2 is FYNNEI in the germline V gene. CDR3 size: 16 residues. The CDR3 here is CASSATWGGSGNTIYF. CDR3 sequence (DNA): TGTGCCAGCAGCGCCACTTGGGGCGGCTCTGGAAACACCATATATTTT.

The J gene is TRBJ2-1, the V gene TRBV6-6, with TRBD2 as a possible D gene (5 bases). This CDR3 comprises 15 residues. Germline CDR1 MNHNY, CDR2 SVGAGI (reference sequence). The V and J ends lost 0 bases and 3 bases respectively, with 9 bases between them. CDR3 protein: CASSYSSTIYNEQFF. DNA of the CDR3: TGTGCCAGCAGTTACTCTTCGACTATCTACAATGAGCAGTTCTTC.

The chain carries TRBV6-5 and TRBJ1-4; 11 positions agree with TRBD1. The J segment lost 8 bases and the V segment lost 0 bases, leaving 2 bases of the junction unmatched. CDR3 length: 15 amino acids. Germline V gives CDR1 MNHEY, CDR2 SVGAGI. CDR3 residues: CASSYSDRGLEKLFF. The CDR3 nucleotides are TGTGCCAGCAGTTACTCGGACAGGGGGCTGGAAAAACTGTTTTTT.

The V gene is TRBV5-1, the J gene TRBJ1-2, with D unclear. V was trimmed by 0 bases and J by 4 bases, leaving 13 bases between them. The CDR3 covers 15 residues. Germline CDR1 is SGHRS and CDR2 is YFSETQ. CDR3 DNA sequence: TGCGCCAGCAGCTTGGATACGGTTTCAGGCTATGGCTACACCTTC. Translated, it gives CASSLDTVSGYGYTF.

This chain joins TRBV2 and TRBJ1-2; TRBD1 agrees at 8 bases. V lost 3 bases, J lost 8 bases, and 5 bases stayed unmatched. The CDR3 runs 13 residues. Germline-derived CDR1 and CDR2 are SNHLY and FYNNEI. CDR3 nucleotides: TGTGCCAGCAGTGAGGACAGGGTGGGCGGCTACACCTTC. This translates into CASSEDRVGGYTF.

The chain joins TRBV12-3 or TRBV12-4 to TRBJ2-7, with no clear D. The CDR3 extends over 13 amino acids. V lost 4 bases, J lost 5 bases, and 12 bases lay in between. CDR3 bases: TGTGCCAGCAGTTCTGTGACAATGGACGAGCAGTACTTC. Translating it yields CASSSVTMDEQYF.

This sequence joins TRBV30 and TRBJ1-2; TRBD1 matches at 7 bases. The CDR3 has 15 amino acids. Germline-derived CDR1 and CDR2 are GTSNPN and SVGIG (reference sequence). V lost 4 bases and J lost 6; bases outside the gene matches: 14. The CDR3 bases are TGTGCCTGGAAGGGGACAGTCCTTTCTTTAAATGGCTACACCTTC. This codes for CAWKGTVLSLNGYTF.

The rearrangement uses TRBV14 and TRBJ2-7; TRBD1 agrees at 11 bases. The CDR3 runs to 15 residues. Trimming cost V 3 bases and J 6 bases; bases outside gene matches: 7. Germline CDR1 is SGHDN and CDR2 is FVKESK. The CDR3 DNA sequence: TGTGCCAGCAGCCAGGGTGGGACAGGGGGTCGCGAGCAGTACTTC. Translation gives CASSQGGTGGREQYF.